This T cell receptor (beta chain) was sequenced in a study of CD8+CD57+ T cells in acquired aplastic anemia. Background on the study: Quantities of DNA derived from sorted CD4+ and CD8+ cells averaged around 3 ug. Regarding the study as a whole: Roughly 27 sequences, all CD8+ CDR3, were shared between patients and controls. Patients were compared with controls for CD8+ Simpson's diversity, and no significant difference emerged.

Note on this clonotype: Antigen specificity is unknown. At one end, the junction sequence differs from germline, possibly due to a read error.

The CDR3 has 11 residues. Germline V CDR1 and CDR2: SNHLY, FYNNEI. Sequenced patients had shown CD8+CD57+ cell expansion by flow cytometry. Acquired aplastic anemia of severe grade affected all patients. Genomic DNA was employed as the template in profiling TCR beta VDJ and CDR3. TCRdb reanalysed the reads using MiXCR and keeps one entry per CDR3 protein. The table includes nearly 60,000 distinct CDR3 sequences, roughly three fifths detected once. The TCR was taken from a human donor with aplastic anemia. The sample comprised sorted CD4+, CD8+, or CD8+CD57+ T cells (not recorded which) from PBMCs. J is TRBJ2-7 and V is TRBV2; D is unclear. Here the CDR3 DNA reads TGTGCCAGCATGGTTGTTTACGAGCAGTACTTT. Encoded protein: CASMVVYEQYF.